Judged by abundance, the clone carrying this T cell receptor (beta chain) is medium-sized. Its antigen remains unidentified. A library made for alpha chains picked up this beta chain off target, so its size means little. This sample was taken from a study of spatial heterogeneity in lung cancer. Study findings and constraints: Tumor mutation counts were tracked by expanded intratumoral alpha and beta TCR counts.

V was clipped by 4 bases and J by 1 base, with 13 bases between them. Germline CDR1 and CDR2: SGHAT and FQNNGV. The CDR3 is made up of 15 amino acids. TCRdb called the 5' RACE reads again in MiXCR, with one record for every CDR3 protein. The repertoire holds about 6,900 distinct CDR3 sequences, with around 12% as singletons. Documented time point: sample taken at primary tumor resection. No cells were sorted before sequencing. The whole RNA sequenced was extracted from tumor, nontumor lung or frozen PBMC. This TCR was recovered from a male donor with early-stage non-small cell lung cancer. The rearrangement joins TRBV11-2 to TRBJ2-5; the D gene is possibly TRBD1 (6 bases). Sequenced here: lung tumor tissue, sampled at surgery. DNA for the CDR3: TGTGCCAGCAGCTCAAACAGGGCCATCCAAGAGACCCAGTACTTC. It specifies CASSSNRAIQETQYF.